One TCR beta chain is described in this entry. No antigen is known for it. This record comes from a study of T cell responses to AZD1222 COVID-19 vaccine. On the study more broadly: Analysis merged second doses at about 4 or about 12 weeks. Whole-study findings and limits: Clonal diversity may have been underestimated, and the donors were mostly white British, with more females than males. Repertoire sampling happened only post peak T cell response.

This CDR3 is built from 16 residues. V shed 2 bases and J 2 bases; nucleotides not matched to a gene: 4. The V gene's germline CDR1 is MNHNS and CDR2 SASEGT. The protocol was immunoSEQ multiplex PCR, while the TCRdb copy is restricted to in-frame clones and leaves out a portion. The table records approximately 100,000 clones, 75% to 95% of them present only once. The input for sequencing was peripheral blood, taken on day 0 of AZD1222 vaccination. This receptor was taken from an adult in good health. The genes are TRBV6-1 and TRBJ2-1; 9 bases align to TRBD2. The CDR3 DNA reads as TGTGCCAGCAGTGAAAGGCGGGGGGGCACCTACAATGAGCAGTTCTTC. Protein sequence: CASSERRGGTYNEQFF.